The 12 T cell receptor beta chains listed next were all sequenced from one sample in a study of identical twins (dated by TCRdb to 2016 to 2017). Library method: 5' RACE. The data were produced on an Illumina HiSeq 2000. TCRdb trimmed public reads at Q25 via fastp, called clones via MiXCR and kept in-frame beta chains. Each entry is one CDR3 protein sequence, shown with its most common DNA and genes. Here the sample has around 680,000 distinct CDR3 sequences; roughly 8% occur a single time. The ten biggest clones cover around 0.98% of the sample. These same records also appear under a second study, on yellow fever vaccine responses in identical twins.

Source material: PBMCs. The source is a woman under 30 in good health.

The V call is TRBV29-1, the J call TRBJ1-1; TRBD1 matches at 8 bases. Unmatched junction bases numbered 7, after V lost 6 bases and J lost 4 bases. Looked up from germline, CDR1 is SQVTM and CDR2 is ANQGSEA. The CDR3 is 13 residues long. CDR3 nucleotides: TGCAGCGTCGCGACAGGGGAAGGCACTGAAGCTTTCTTT. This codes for CSVATGEGTEAFF.

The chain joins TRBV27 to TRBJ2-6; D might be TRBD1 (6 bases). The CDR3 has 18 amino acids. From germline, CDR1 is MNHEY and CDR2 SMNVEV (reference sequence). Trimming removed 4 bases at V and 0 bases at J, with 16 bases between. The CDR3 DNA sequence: TGTGCCAGCAGTTCGCTACGGACAGCTTCCTCTGGGGCCAACGTCCTGACTTTC. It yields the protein CASSSLRTASSGANVLTF.

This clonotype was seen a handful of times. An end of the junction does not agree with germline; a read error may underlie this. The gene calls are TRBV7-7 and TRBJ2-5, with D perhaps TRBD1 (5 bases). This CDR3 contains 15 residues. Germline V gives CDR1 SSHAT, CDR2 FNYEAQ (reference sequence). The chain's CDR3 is CASSLIPTVQETQYF. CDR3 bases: TGTGCTAGCAGCTTAATCCCGACAGTTCAAGAGACCCAGTACTTC.

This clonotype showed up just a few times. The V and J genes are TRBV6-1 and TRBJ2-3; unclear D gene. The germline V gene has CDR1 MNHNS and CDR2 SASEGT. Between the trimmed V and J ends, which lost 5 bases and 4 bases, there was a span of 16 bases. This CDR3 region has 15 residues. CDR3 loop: CASSKTALSPDTQYF. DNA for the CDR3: TGTGCCAGCAGTAAGACGGCTTTGTCCCCAGATACGCAGTATTTT.

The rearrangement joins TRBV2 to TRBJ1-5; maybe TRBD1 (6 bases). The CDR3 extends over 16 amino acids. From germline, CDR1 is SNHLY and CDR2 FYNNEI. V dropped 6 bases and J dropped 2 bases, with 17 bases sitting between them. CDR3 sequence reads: CASSLEQGWGNQPQHF. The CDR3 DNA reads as TGTGCCAGCAGCCTGGAACAGGGTTGGGGCAATCAGCCCCAGCATTTT.

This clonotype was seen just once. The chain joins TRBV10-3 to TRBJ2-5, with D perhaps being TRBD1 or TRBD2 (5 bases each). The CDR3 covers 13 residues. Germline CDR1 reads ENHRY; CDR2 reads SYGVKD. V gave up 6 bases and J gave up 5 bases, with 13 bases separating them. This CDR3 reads CAIRRGTAETQYF. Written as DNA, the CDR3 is TGTGCCATCAGACGAGGGACGGCGGAGACCCAGTACTTC.

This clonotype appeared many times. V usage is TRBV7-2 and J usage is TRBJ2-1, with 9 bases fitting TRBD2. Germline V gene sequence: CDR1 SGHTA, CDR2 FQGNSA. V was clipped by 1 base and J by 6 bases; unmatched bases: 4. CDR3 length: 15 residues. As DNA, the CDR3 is TGTGCCAGCAGCTTAGGCGGGGGGGAAGGCAATGAGCAGTTCTTC. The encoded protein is CASSLGGGEGNEQFF. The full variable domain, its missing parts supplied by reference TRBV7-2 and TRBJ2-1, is GAGVSQSPSNKVTEKGKDVELRCDPISGHTALYWYRQSLGQGLEFLIYFQGNSAPDKSGLPSDRFSAERTGGSVSTLTIQRTQQEDSAVYLCASSLGGGEGNEQFFGPGTRLTVL.

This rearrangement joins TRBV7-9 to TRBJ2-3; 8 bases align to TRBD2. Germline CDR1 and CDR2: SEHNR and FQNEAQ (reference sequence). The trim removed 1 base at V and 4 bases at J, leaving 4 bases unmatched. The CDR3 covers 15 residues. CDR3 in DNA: TGTGCCAGCAGCTTAGGGGGACTAGAGCCAGATACGCAGTATTTT. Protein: CASSLGGLEPDTQYF.

DNA for the CDR3: TGTGCCAGCAGTTATGCGGGGGGCTCAGTGAATGAGCAGTTCTTC. Its protein is CASSYAGGSVNEQFF. This chain connects TRBV6-2 or TRBV6-3 to TRBJ2-1; 8 positions agree with TRBD2. V gave up 3 bases and J gave up 7 bases; unmatched junction bases: 8. CDR3 length equals 15 residues. CDR1 is MNHEY and CDR2 is SVGEGT in the germline V gene.

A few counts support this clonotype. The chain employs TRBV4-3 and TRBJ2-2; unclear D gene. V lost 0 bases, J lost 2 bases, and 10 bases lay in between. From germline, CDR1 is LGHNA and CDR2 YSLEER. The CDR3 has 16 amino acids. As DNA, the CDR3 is TGCGCCAGCAGCCAAGACAGGCTTCATAACACCGGGGAGCTGTTTTTT. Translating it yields CASSQDRLHNTGELFF.

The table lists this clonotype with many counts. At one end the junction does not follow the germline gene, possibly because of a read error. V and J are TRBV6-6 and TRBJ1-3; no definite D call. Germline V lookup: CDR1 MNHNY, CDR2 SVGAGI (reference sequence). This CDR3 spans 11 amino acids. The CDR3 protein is CASASGNTIYF. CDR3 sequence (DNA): TGTGCCAGCGCCTCTGGGAACACCATATATTTT.

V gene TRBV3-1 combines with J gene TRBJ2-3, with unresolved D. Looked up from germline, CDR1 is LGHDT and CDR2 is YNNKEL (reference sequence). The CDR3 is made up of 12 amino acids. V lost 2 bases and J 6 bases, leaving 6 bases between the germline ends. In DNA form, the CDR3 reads TGTGCCAGCAGCCAAATGGGGGATACGCAGTATTTT. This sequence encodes CASSQMGDTQYF.